Below, one T cell receptor beta chain is given with its context. Its antigen is undetermined. Brentuximab vedotin exposure varied among the patients, all of whom had relapsed after autologous stem cell transplantation. Patients had relapsed/refractory classical Hodgkin lymphoma with complete response, partial response or progressive disease as best response. The sample originates from a study of PD-1 blockade in classical Hodgkin lymphoma. V gave up 7 bases and J gave up 1 base; unmatched junction bases: 13. The CDR3 totals 19 residues. Germline CDR1 reads MDHEN; CDR2 reads SYDVKM. The repertoire was sequenced with immunoSEQ multiplex PCR; TCRdb's copy has only in-frame clones and lacks some. Seen here are 90,000 to 100,000 clones, roughly 89% observed once, and the top ten hold 2.8%. General study points: CD4+ but not CD8+ TCR diversity rose significantly by C4D1.

The clonotype comes from a human donor with classical Hodgkin lymphoma. The chain couples TRBV28 to TRBJ2-3; 14 nucleotides match TRBD2. The sequenced sample was peripheral blood mononuclear cells (PBMCs), obtained at baseline. CDR3 DNA: TGTGCCAGCACCCCGCCGGGACTAGCGGGGGTGCTCGGCACAGATACGCAGTATTTT. Amino acid sequence: CASTPPGLAGVLGTDTQYF.